The 26 T cell receptor beta chains listed next were all sequenced from one sample in a study of CD8 T cells in Susac syndrome. Random hexamers were used to reverse transcribe an amount of about 0.45 to 1 ug RNA. TCRdb called the immunoSEQ multiplex PCR reads again in MiXCR, with one record for every CDR3 protein. This sample carries 110,000 to 150,000 distinct CDR3 sequences, around 95% of them seen once, and the ten largest clones take roughly 0.08%. Input material: CD4+ T cells from PBMCs. These receptors were obtained from a human donor with Susac syndrome.

The chain carries TRBV9 and TRBJ1-3; 7 nucleotides agree with TRBD1. Trimming removed 6 bases from V and 3 bases from J; junction bases left unmatched: 6. This CDR3 contains 14 residues. Germline V gives CDR1 SGDLS, CDR2 YYNGEE. The chain's CDR3 is CASTTGTVGNTIYF. CDR3 sequence (DNA): TGTGCCAGCACCACCGGGACAGTTGGAAACACCATATATTTT.

This clonotype appeared a single time. The genes are TRBV29-1 and TRBJ1-1; TRBD1 aligns across 7 bases. The junction had 9 bases not matched to a gene; V was cut back by 6 bases and J by 11 bases. The CDR3 contains 11 residues. CDR1 SQVTM and CDR2 ANQGSEA come from the germline V gene. The CDR3 nucleotides are TGCAGCGTACGAGGGGGCGCGGAGGCTTTCTTT. Translating gives CSVRGGAEAFF.

V usage is TRBV6-6 and J usage is TRBJ2-4, with D maybe TRBD1 (6 bases). Germline loops: CDR1 MNHNY, CDR2 SVGAGI (reference sequence). Trimming stripped 8 bases from V and 7 bases from J, with 18 bases between. The CDR3 runs 14 residues. The CDR3 nucleotides read TGTGCCAGCGGAGAAAGTGGGGGCGGTAACATTCAGTACTTC. Encoded protein: CASGESGGGNIQYF.

The chain employs TRBV20-1 and TRBJ2-5, with D tentatively TRBD2 (7 bases). The V gene lost 0 bases and the J gene lost 5 bases, with 22 bases spanning the gap. The germline gives CDR1 DFQATT, CDR2 SNEGSKA (reference sequence). This CDR3 is 17 amino acids long. The CDR3 DNA sequence: TGCAGTGCTAGAGATCGTTCTCTAGTGGGGGGGCCCGAGACCCAGTACTTC. Its translation: CSARDRSLVGGPETQYF.

This clonotype came up once. The J gene is TRBJ2-7, the V gene TRBV5-1, with D maybe TRBD1 (5 bases). CDR1 is SGHRS and CDR2 is YFSETQ in the germline V gene. Trimming took 2 bases from V and 3 from J, leaving 9 bases between them. The CDR3 is made up of 13 amino acids. CDR3 sequence reads: CASSFLGDYEQYF. CDR3 sequence (DNA): TGCGCCAGCAGCTTCCTAGGGGACTACGAGCAGTACTTC. Full variable domain (missing parts from reference TRBV5-1 and TRBJ2-7): KAGVTQTPRYLIKTRGQQVTLSCSPISGHRSVSWYQQTPGQGLQFLFEYFSETQRNKGNFPGRFSGRQFSNSRSEMNVSTLELGDSALYLCASSFLGDYEQYFGPGTRLTVT.

V is TRBV20-1 and J is TRBJ1-1; no reliable D call. The CDR3 has 15 residues. Per germline, CDR1 DFQATT and CDR2 SNEGSKA (reference sequence). V was shortened by 1 base and J by 5 bases, with 17 bases between the two germline ends. CDR3 protein: CSARAFGERRTEAFF. Written as DNA, the CDR3 is TGCAGTGCTAGAGCCTTCGGGGAACGTAGGACTGAAGCTTTCTTT.

This sequence joins TRBV6-6 and TRBJ2-3; tentative D call: TRBD1 (6 bases). Germline CDR1 is MNHNY and CDR2 is SVGAGI (reference sequence). Trimming took off 7 bases at V and 2 bases at J, with 16 bases between the two ends. This CDR3 is built from 15 residues. For the CDR3, the DNA is TGTGCCAGCAACGACGACAGGTTTCCCACAGATACGCAGTATTTT. Amino acids: CASNDDRFPTDTQYF.

V gene TRBV11-1 combines with J gene TRBJ1-6, with D possibly being TRBD1 (6 bases). The CDR3 length is 15 residues. CDR1 and CDR2 (germline): SGHAT, FQDESV (reference sequence). V was trimmed by 6 bases and J by 8 bases, leaving 17 bases between them. This CDR3 reads CASSLPGTTYSPLHF. The CDR3 nucleotides are TGTGCCAGCAGTCTACCGGGGACAACGTATTCACCCCTCCACTTT.

The rearrangement links TRBV7-2 to TRBJ2-1; 7 bases agree with TRBD2. V gave up 4 bases and J gave up 0 bases; unmatched junction bases: 6. The CDR3 loop spans 16 amino acids. CDR1 and CDR2 from the germline V gene are SGHTA and FQGNSA. The CDR3, as DNA: TGTGCCAGCAGCTCGGTAGCGGGCATCTCCTACAATGAGCAGTTCTTC. Translated: CASSSVAGISYNEQFF.

V and J are TRBV12-3 or TRBV12-4 and TRBJ2-7; D possibly corresponds to TRBD1 (6 bases). Trimming left V 5 bases short and J 7 bases short, with 21 bases between. This CDR3 spans 15 amino acids. The CDR3 bases are TGTGCCAGCAGTGACCCCCGGACAGCTCTGCGGGAGCAGTACTTC. This translates into CASSDPRTALREQYF.

This chain links TRBV7-8 with TRBJ2-7, with TRBD2 identical over 8 bases. CDR3 size: 16 residues. V was pared by 1 base and J by 2 bases, with 7 bases of the junction left unmatched. The germline V gene encodes CDR1 SGHVS and CDR2 FQNEAQ. DNA of the CDR3: TGTGCCAGCAGCTTAGGGAGGGCGGGGGGTACCTACGAGCAGTACTTC. Its protein is CASSLGRAGGTYEQYF.

The rearrangement uses TRBV9 and TRBJ2-1; D perhaps matches TRBD2 (7 bases). Germline V gene data show CDR1 as SGDLS and CDR2 as YYNGEE. CDR3 length: 15 residues. Trimming removed 0 bases from V and 8 bases from J, with 15 bases in between. CDR3 nucleotide sequence: TGTGCCAGCAGCGTAGCTGGGGGGGCTTATGATGAGCAGTTCTTC. Its protein product is CASSVAGGAYDEQFF.

The chain has TRBV3-1 and TRBJ1-3, with D tentatively TRBD1 (5 bases). Germline CDR1 LGHDT, CDR2 YNNKEL (reference sequence). Trimming removed 0 bases at V and 3 bases at J, with 9 bases between. This CDR3 region has 15 residues. The CDR3 reads CASSQETVVGNTIYF. CDR3 coding DNA: TGTGCCAGCAGCCAAGAGACAGTGGTTGGAAACACCATATATTTT.

V is TRBV20-1 and J is TRBJ2-4; D gene uncertain. The CDR3 runs to 13 residues. Germline values: CDR1 DFQATT, CDR2 SNEGSKA (reference sequence). The V end lost 3 bases, the J end lost 0 bases, and 6 bases lay between the germline ends. The CDR3 spells CSASSLAKNIQYF. CDR3 bases: TGCAGTGCTAGCTCATTAGCCAAAAACATTCAGTACTTC.

The J gene is TRBJ2-7, the V gene TRBV4-2; 9 bases are shared with TRBD2. The CDR3 consists of 15 residues. The V gene's germline CDR1 is LGHNA and CDR2 YNFKEQ. The J segment lost 4 bases and the V segment lost 4 bases, leaving 8 bases of the junction unmatched. The CDR3 region is CASSPRGSGSYEQYF. CDR3 DNA: TGTGCCAGCAGCCCTCGGGGTAGCGGGAGTTACGAGCAGTACTTC.

This chain connects TRBV29-1 to TRBJ2-7; 9 nucleotides align to TRBD2. The CDR3 extends over 12 amino acids. The V and J ends lost 4 bases and 6 bases, in that order; junction bases with no gene match: 4. Germline assignment: CDR1 SQVTM and CDR2 ANQGSEA. CDR3 coding DNA: TGCAGCGTTGGACTAGCGGTCCGCGAGCAGTACTTC. This gives the protein CSVGLAVREQYF.

The J gene is TRBJ2-7, the V gene TRBV15, with a tentative D call TRBD1 (5 bases). Trimming cost V 0 bases and J 2 bases, with 8 bases left between them. The CDR3 length is 14 residues. Germline V gene data show CDR1 as LNHNV and CDR2 as YYDKDF (reference sequence). The CDR3 DNA reads as TGTGCCACCAGCAGAGATCAGGGCCCCTACGAGCAGTACTTC. It yields the protein CATSRDQGPYEQYF.

V usage is TRBV6-5 and J usage is TRBJ1-2; D remains unclear. CDR3 length equals 8 residues. Germline assignment: CDR1 MNHEY and CDR2 SVGAGI. V shed 10 bases and J shed 9 bases, with 6 bases lying between them. The CDR3 loop is CATPRYTF. In DNA form, the CDR3 reads TGTGCCACCCCGCGCTACACCTTC.

This clonotype was recorded once. The chain employs TRBV7-2 and TRBJ2-5; a weak D match, TRBD2 (5 bases). CDR1 is SGHTA and CDR2 is FQGNSA in the germline V gene. This CDR3 spans 15 amino acids. Trimming stripped 5 bases from V and 4 bases from J, with 17 bases between. The CDR3 DNA reads TGTGCCAGCAGCCCCACATATGGAGGATCAGAGACCCAGTACTTC. As protein: CASSPTYGGSETQYF. Full variable domain (outside the CDR3, taken from reference TRBV7-2 and TRBJ2-5): GAGVSQSPSNKVTEKGKDVELRCDPISGHTALYWYRQSLGQGLEFLIYFQGNSAPDKSGLPSDRFSAERTGGSVSTLTIQRTQQEDSAVYLCASSPTYGGSETQYFGPGTRLLVL.

The rearrangement uses TRBV6-5 and TRBJ1-2, with D possibly matching TRBD1 (6 bases). Trimming cost V 4 bases and J 8 bases, with 14 bases left between them. This CDR3 spans 13 amino acids. Per the germline V gene, CDR1 is MNHEY and CDR2 is SVGAGI. CDR3: CASSSPGAPGYTF. CDR3 DNA sequence: TGTGCCAGCAGTTCCCCAGGGGCGCCCGGCTACACCTTC.

The chain carries TRBV7-3 and TRBJ2-5; D uncertain. Trimming pared 3 bases from V and 0 bases from J, leaving 8 bases between. Per germline, CDR1 SGHTA and CDR2 FQGTGA. The CDR3 length is 14 residues. As DNA, the CDR3 is TGTGCCAGCAGCTTTGGACCGTACCAAGAGACCCAGTACTTC. This sequence encodes CASSFGPYQETQYF.

The chain is built from TRBV29-1 and TRBJ2-1; D is unclear. The V end was cut by 3 bases, the J end by 2 bases, with 2 bases between. The CDR3 runs 11 residues. Per germline, CDR1 SQVTM and CDR2 ANQGSEA. The CDR3 bases are TGCAGCGTTGACCCCTACAATGAGCAGTTCTTC. As protein: CSVDPYNEQFF.

This chain links TRBV6-4 with TRBJ2-1, with TRBD2 matching over 7 bases. Per germline, CDR1 MRHNA and CDR2 SNTAGT. The CDR3 is 15 amino acids. The trim removed 4 bases at V and 7 bases at J, leaving 10 bases unmatched. The CDR3 loop reads CASSGSAGEGNEQFF. The CDR3 bases are TGTGCCAGCAGTGGAAGTGCGGGAGAGGGGAATGAGCAGTTCTTC.

The chain employs TRBV6-2 or TRBV6-3 and TRBJ2-7; maybe TRBD2 (7 bases). The CDR3 sequence is 17 residues long. CDR1 and CDR2 from the germline V gene are MNHEY and SVGEGT. The V end was cut by 5 bases, the J end by 1 base, with 21 bases between. In DNA form, the CDR3 reads TGTGCCAGCAGTCCCCTTAGGGGGGGCCATCGTTCCTACGAGCAGTACTTC. This gives the protein CASSPLRGGHRSYEQYF.

The gene calls are TRBV6-5 and TRBJ1-6; TRBD1 agrees at 8 bases. CDR1 is MNHEY, CDR2 SVGAGI, per germline. After removal of 5 bases from V and 6 bases from J, the junction contained 6 bases not matched to a gene. The CDR3 has 15 amino acids. As DNA, the CDR3 is TGTGCCAGCAGTCGGGACAGGCGGTCTAATTCACCCCTCCACTTT. This translates into CASSRDRRSNSPLHF.

The CDR3 here is CSFGQRITDTQYF. CDR3 DNA: TGCAGCTTCGGACAGAGGATCACAGATACGCAGTATTTT. This sequence joins TRBV29-1 and TRBJ2-3; tentatively, D is TRBD1 (6 bases). The CDR3 covers 13 residues. Germline-derived CDR1 and CDR2 are SQVTM and ANQGSEA. V lost 8 bases, J lost 2 bases, and 14 bases lay in between.